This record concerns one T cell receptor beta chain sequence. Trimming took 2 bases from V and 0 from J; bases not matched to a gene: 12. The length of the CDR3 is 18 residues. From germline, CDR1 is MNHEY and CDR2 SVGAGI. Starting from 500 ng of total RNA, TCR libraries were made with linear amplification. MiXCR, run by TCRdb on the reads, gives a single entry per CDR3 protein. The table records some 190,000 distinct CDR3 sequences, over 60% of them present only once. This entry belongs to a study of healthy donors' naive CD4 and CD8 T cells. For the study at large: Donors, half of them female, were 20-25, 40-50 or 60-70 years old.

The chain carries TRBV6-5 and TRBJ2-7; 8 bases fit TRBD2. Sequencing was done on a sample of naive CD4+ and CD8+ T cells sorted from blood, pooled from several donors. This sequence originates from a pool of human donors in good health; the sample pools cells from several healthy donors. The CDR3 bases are TGTGCCAGCAGTTACCCGAGTCGGGAGGGGCCGAGCTCCTACGAGCAGTACTTC. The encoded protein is CASSYPSREGPSSYEQYF.